A single sample gave rise to the 18 T cell receptor beta chains below, sequenced in a study of blood T cell repertoires in COVID-19. Assay: immunoSEQ multiplex PCR; the TCRdb copy retains only in-frame clones and omits some. The table lists about 200,000 clones, approximately 92% of them singletons. Input material: peripheral blood. All receptors come from a man between 50 and 59 years old with acute or convalescent COVID-19.

The chain combines TRBV3-1 (or the pseudogene TRBV3-2) with TRBJ1-5; 10 nucleotides align to TRBD1. Germline V lookup: CDR1 LGHDT, CDR2 YNNKEL (reference sequence). V was pared by 1 base and J by 6 bases, with 12 bases of the junction left unmatched. This CDR3 region has 18 residues. This CDR3 is CASSQGVGQGSVSQPQHF. The DNA of the CDR3 is TGTGCCAGCAGCCAAGGAGTGGGACAGGGGAGCGTAAGTCAGCCCCAGCATTTT.

The V and J genes are TRBV6-6 and TRBJ2-1; 10 nucleotides line up with TRBD2. Germline V CDR1 and CDR2: MNHNY, SVGAGI (reference sequence). J was trimmed by 5 bases and V by 6 bases; bases with no gene match: 7. The length of the CDR3 is 15 residues. The CDR3 DNA reads TGTGCCAGCAGAAAAGCGGGGGGGATCGACAATGAGCAGTTCTTC. Its protein is CASRKAGGIDNEQFF.

The V gene is TRBV5-1, the J gene TRBJ1-1, with D possibly matching TRBD1 (6 bases). V was trimmed by 2 bases and J by 11 bases, leaving 10 bases between them. Germline CDR1 and CDR2: SGHRS and YFSETQ. The CDR3 is made up of 11 amino acids. The CDR3, as DNA: TGCGCCAGCAGCTTACAGGGACGGGCTTTCTTT. Its translation is CASSLQGRAFF. Based on the CDR3 plus reference TRBV5-1 and TRBJ1-1, the full variable domain is KAGVTQTPRYLIKTRGQQVTLSCSPISGHRSVSWYQQTPGQGLQFLFEYFSETQRNKGNFPGRFSGRQFSNSRSEMNVSTLELGDSALYLCASSLQGRAFFGQGTRLTVV.

V usage is TRBV5-4 and J usage is TRBJ2-5; 7 bases map to TRBD1. Per the germline V gene, CDR1 is SGHNT and CDR2 is YYREEE (reference sequence). The CDR3 is 14 amino acids. V shed 4 bases and J 1 base; nucleotides not matched to a gene: 4. DNA of the CDR3: TGTGCCAGCAGCGTGGGACAGCTCCAAGAGACCCAGTACTTC. Amino acids: CASSVGQLQETQYF.

Turning to this clone: The junction departs from germline at one end; a sequencing error may be responsible. The chain couples TRBV6-6 to TRBJ2-1; 13 nucleotides align to TRBD2. The germline V gene encodes CDR1 MNHNY and CDR2 SVGAGI (reference sequence). This CDR3 is built from 13 residues. CDR3 in DNA: TGTGCCAGCAGCCCATCAACTAGCGGGAGGGTCCTCTTC. It codes for CASSPSTSGRVLF.

This chain links TRBV7-2 with TRBJ1-5; D is undetermined. Germline CDR1 and CDR2: SGHTA and FQGNSA. The CDR3 length is 15 residues. Trimming removed 5 bases from V and 6 bases from J, with 17 bases in between. The CDR3 DNA is TGTGCCAGCAGCCCGGGTTTGGCCGTTAGTCAGCCCCAGCATTTT. This codes for CASSPGLAVSQPQHF.

V is TRBV11-3 and J is TRBJ2-7; D perhaps matches TRBD2 (5 bases). The CDR3 covers 15 residues. Germline CDR1 and CDR2: SGHNT and YENEEA. V was cut by 1 base and J by 0 bases, with 10 bases left in between. The CDR3 protein is CASSLASGSSYEQYF. The CDR3 coding sequence is TGTGCCAGCAGCTTAGCCAGCGGAAGCTCCTACGAGCAGTACTTC. The full variable domain, with the rest looked up from reference TRBV11-3 and TRBJ2-7, is EAGVVQSPRYKIIEKKQPVAFWCNPISGHNTLYWYLQNLGQGPELLIRYENEEAVDDSQLPKDRFSAERLKGVDSTLKIQPAELGDSAVYLCASSLASGSSYEQYFGPGTRLTVT.

This chain connects TRBV15 to TRBJ1-4; 7 bases are shared with TRBD1. The CDR3 is made up of 17 amino acids. V lost 3 bases to trimming and J lost 4 bases; unmatched junction nucleotides: 11. The V gene's germline CDR1 is LNHNV and CDR2 YYDKDF (reference sequence). The CDR3 loop is CATSRAFGDSNNEKLFF. CDR3 bases: TGTGCCACCAGCAGGGCTTTCGGGGACAGTAATAATGAAAAACTGTTTTTT.

This chain uses TRBV4-1 with TRBJ1-6; TRBD1 matches 7 bases. CDR1 MGHRA and CDR2 YSYEKL come from the germline V gene. The length of the CDR3 is 15 residues. The V segment lost 1 base and the J segment 7 bases; nucleotides outside the gene matches: 4. Written as DNA, the CDR3 is TGCGCCAGCAGCCAAGGACAGGGTAACAATTCACCCCTCCACTTT. Residues: CASSQGQGNNSPLHF.

The V and J genes are TRBV29-1 and TRBJ2-4, with D possibly matching TRBD1 (6 bases). CDR1 and CDR2 (germline): SQVTM, ANQGSEA. This CDR3 has 12 amino acids. Trimming shortened V by 4 bases and J by 4 bases, and 8 bases separated the two germline ends. The CDR3 DNA is TGCAGCGTTGGGACAGTTAAAAACATTCAGTACTTC. This gives the protein CSVGTVKNIQYF.

The chain couples TRBV19 to TRBJ2-3, with 11 bases lining up with TRBD2. The CDR3 has 15 amino acids. Germline values: CDR1 LNHDA, CDR2 SQIVND (reference sequence). The V and J ends lost 8 bases and 3 bases, in that order; junction bases with no gene match: 7. The CDR3 DNA sequence: TGTGCCAGTTGCGTTAGCGGGGGGGCGACAGATACGCAGTATTTT. It yields the protein CASCVSGGATDTQYF.

This clone appeared once. This sequence joins TRBV5-4 and TRBJ2-1, with D possibly TRBD2 on 6 matching bases. The V end lost 4 bases, the J end lost 4 bases, and 15 bases lay between the germline ends. CDR1 and CDR2 (germline): SGHNT, YYREEE (reference sequence). This CDR3 has 15 residues. The CDR3 bases are TGTGCCAGCAGCCCGAGTGGGGACTCATACAATGAGCAGTTCTTC. Its protein product is CASSPSGDSYNEQFF.

The gene calls are TRBV5-6 and TRBJ2-1; possible D gene TRBD1, 5 bases. V was cut by 4 bases and J by 4 bases, with 9 bases left in between. The V gene's germline CDR1 is SGHDT and CDR2 YYEEEE. This CDR3 is built from 13 residues. CDR3 bases: TGTGCCAGCAGCCTCTCAGGGTACAATGAGCAGTTCTTC. This translates into CASSLSGYNEQFF.

The J gene is TRBJ1-1, the V gene TRBV6-5; 8 bases are a match to TRBD1. The CDR3 totals 15 residues. In germline, CDR1 is MNHEY, CDR2 SVGAGI. V shed 7 bases, J shed 2 bases, and the junction held 9 bases outside the gene matches. The CDR3 sequence is CASNRYRGANTEAFF. The CDR3, as DNA: TGTGCCAGCAATCGCTACAGGGGGGCAAACACTGAAGCTTTCTTT.

The chain joins TRBV7-2 to TRBJ2-5; TRBD1 aligns across 11 bases. The CDR3 length is 16 residues. With V trimmed by 0 bases and J by 2 bases, 2 bases remained unmatched. The V gene's germline CDR1 is SGHTA and CDR2 FQGNSA. The CDR3 protein is CASSLAGTGGQETQYF. In nucleotides, the CDR3 is TGTGCCAGCAGCTTAGCCGGGACAGGGGGTCAAGAGACCCAGTACTTC.

This chain uses TRBV9 with TRBJ2-1; D not certain. Germline CDR1 is SGDLS and CDR2 is YYNGEE. The CDR3 covers 16 residues. V dropped 0 bases and J dropped 0 bases, with 10 bases sitting between them. Here the CDR3 reads CASSVGLRSSYNEQFF. In nucleotides, the CDR3 is TGTGCCAGCAGCGTAGGGCTTAGGAGCTCCTACAATGAGCAGTTCTTC.

This clone was observed once. The chain recombines TRBV19 with TRBJ1-3; 7 nucleotides line up with TRBD1. With 10 bases clipped from V and 0 bases from J, the junction kept 9 bases outside the gene matches. The CDR3 is made up of 15 amino acids. Per germline, CDR1 LNHDA and CDR2 SQIVND (reference sequence). CDR3 sequence: CATTGSRDSGNTIYF. The DNA for the CDR3 is TGTGCCACGACAGGGAGCCGCGACTCTGGAAACACCATATATTTT. Based on the CDR3 plus reference TRBV19 and TRBJ1-3, the full variable domain is DGGITQSPKYLFRKEGQNVTLSCEQNLNHDAMYWYRQDPGQGLRLIYYSQIVNDFQKGDIAEGYSVSREKKESFPLTVTSAQKNPTAFYLCATTGSRDSGNTIYFGEGSWLTVV.

This sequence joins TRBV5-1 and TRBJ1-6, with D perhaps TRBD1 (5 bases). Germline values: CDR1 SGHRS, CDR2 YFSETQ. The CDR3 runs to 16 residues. Trimming left V 4 bases short and J 6 bases short, with 17 bases between. In DNA form, the CDR3 reads TGCGCCAGCAGCCTGGGGGGGGAATGGCCTAATTCACCCCTCCACTTT. This encodes CASSLGGEWPNSPLHF. The full variable domain, completed using reference TRBV5-1 and TRBJ1-6, is KAGVTQTPRYLIKTRGQQVTLSCSPISGHRSVSWYQQTPGQGLQFLFEYFSETQRNKGNFPGRFSGRQFSNSRSEMNVSTLELGDSALYLCASSLGGEWPNSPLHFGNGTRLTVT.